This TCR beta chain was sequenced during a study of blood T cell repertoires in COVID-19. Sequencing used immunoSEQ multiplex PCR; TCRdb keeps in-frame clones, though not all of them. This table has about 67,000 clones, approximately 75% appearing once. The CDR3 loop spans 15 amino acids. This clone was counted between two and nine times. The sequenced sample was peripheral blood. This chain joins TRBV21-1 and TRBJ1-1; the D call of TRBD1 is as the table states it, not checked on the DNA. TRBV21-1 is termed a pseudogene. The sequence was obtained from a woman aged 60 to 75 with acute or convalescent COVID-19. CDR3 loop: CASSRGQVMNTEAFF. The CDR3 nucleotides are TGTGCCAGCAGCAGGGGACAGGTGATGAACACTGAAGCTTTCTTT.